This T cell receptor beta chain originates from a study of a mutant IDH1 vaccine in newly diagnosed glioma. At the level of the study: Vaccines were first given 4-6 weeks after radiotherapy alone, or with temozolomide cycles. Averaging approximately 40 years of age, treated patients were about 62% male and roughly 40% female.

The sample's time point: week 11, during vaccination. Vaccination used 300 ug of mutant IDH1 20-mer peptide per dose, with topical imiquimod. Study-wide results and caveats: Vaccine-induced immune responses were detected in 85% to 95% of patients. Pseudoprogression seemingly bore no relation to changes in top peripheral T cell clonotypes.

Note on this clone: As yet, its antigen is unknown.

The assay was immunoSEQ multiplex PCR, and TCRdb's table has in-frame clones only and misses some. Among roughly 61,000 clones listed, about 80% were seen once. The source material was PBMCs, sampled from a glioma patient whose treatment included an IDH1 peptide vaccine. This receptor was taken from a man aged 50 to 59 with glioma.

The CDR3 DNA follows: TGTGCCAGCTCGAACCGAAGCTCTGGGGCCAACGTCCTGACTTTC. Its translation is CASSNRSSGANVLTF. This chain connects TRBV18 to TRBJ2-6, with D hard to call. The V gene's germline CDR1 is KGHSH and CDR2 LQKENI. V lost 6 bases and J 0 bases, leaving 9 bases between the germline ends. This CDR3 has 15 residues.